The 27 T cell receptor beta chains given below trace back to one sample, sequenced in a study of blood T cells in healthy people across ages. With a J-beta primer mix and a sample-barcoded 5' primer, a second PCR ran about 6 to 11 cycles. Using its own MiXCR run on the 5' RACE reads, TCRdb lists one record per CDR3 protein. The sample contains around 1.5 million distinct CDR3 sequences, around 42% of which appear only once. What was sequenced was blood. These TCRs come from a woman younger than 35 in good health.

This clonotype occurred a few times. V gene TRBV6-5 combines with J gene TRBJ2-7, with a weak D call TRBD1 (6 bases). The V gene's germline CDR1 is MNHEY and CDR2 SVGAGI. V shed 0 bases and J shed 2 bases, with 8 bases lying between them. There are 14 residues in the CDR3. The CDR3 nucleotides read TGTGCCAGCAGTTACTCCGACAGGACCTACGAGCAGTACTTC. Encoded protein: CASSYSDRTYEQYF.

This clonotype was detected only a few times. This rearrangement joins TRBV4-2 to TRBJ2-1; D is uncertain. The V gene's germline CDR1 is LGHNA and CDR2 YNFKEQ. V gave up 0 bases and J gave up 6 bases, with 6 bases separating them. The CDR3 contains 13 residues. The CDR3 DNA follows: TGTGCCAGCAGCCAAGAAGTTAGCAATGAGCAGTTCTTC. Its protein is CASSQEVSNEQFF.

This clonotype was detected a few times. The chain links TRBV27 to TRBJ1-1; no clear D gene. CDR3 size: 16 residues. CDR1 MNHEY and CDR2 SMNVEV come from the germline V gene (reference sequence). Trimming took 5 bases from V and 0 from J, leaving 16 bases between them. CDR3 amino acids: CASSTLPGNMNTEAFF. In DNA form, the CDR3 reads TGTGCCAGCAGTACCCTCCCGGGAAATATGAACACTGAAGCTTTCTTT.

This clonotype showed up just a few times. This CDR3 is CSARGGGGFYEQYF. For the CDR3, the DNA is TGCAGCGCCAGAGGAGGGGGAGGATTCTACGAGCAGTACTTC. The chain joins TRBV29-1 to TRBJ2-7; D assignment may be TRBD1 or TRBD2 (6 bases each). V lost 7 bases and J lost 3, with 19 bases in between. The CDR3 contains 14 residues. Germline values: CDR1 SQVTM, CDR2 ANQGSEA.

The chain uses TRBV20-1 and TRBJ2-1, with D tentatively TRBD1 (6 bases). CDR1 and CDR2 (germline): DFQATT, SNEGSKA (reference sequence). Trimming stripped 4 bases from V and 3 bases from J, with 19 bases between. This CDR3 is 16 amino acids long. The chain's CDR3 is CSAIPRQEEFYNEQFF. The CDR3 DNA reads TGCAGTGCTATCCCCCGACAGGAGGAGTTCTACAATGAGCAGTTCTTC.

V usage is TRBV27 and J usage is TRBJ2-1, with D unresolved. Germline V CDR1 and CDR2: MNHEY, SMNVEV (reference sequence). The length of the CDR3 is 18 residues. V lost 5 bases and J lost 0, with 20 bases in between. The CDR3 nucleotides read TGTGCCAGCAGTGTAAGACTGCGAGTTGCTAGCTCCTACAATGAGCAGTTCTTC. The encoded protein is CASSVRLRVASSYNEQFF.

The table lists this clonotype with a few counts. CDR3 sequence reads: CSVEGQTNYGYTF. CDR3 bases: TGCAGCGTTGAGGGACAGACTAACTATGGCTACACCTTC. The chain combines TRBV29-1 with TRBJ1-2; TRBD1 matches at 7 bases. CDR3 length: 13 residues. Germline V gene sequence: CDR1 SQVTM, CDR2 ANQGSEA. Trimming removed 3 bases from V and 0 bases from J; junction bases left unmatched: 1.

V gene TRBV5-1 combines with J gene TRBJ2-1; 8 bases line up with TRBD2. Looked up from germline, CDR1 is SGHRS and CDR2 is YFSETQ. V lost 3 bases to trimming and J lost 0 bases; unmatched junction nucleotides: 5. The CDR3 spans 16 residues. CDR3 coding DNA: TGCGCCAGCAGCTCACGGGGGGGAAGCTCCTACAATGAGCAGTTCTTC. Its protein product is CASSSRGGSSYNEQFF.

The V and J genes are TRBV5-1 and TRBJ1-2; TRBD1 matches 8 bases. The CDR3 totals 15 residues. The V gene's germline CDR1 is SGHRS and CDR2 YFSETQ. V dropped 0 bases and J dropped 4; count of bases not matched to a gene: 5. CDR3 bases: TGCGCCAGCAGCTTGGGACTGGACAGGGTCTATGGCTACACCTTC. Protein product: CASSLGLDRVYGYTF.

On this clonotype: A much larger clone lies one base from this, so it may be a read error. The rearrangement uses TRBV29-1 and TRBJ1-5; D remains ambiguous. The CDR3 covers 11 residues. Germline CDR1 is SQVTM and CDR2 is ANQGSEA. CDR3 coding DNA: TGCGGCGTTGGGGTTGATCAGCCCCAGCATTTT. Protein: CGVGVDQPQHF.

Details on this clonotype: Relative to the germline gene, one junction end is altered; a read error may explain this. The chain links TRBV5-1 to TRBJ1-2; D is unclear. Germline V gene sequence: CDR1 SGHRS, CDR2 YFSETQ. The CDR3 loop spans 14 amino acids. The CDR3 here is CANSQTSTNYGYTF. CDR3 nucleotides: TGCGCCAACAGCCAGACATCAACCAACTATGGCTACACCTTC.

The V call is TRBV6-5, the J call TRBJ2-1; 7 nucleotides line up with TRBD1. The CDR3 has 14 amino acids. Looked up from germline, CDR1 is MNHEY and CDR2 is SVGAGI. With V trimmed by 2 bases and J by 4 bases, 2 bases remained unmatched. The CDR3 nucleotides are TGTGCCAGCAGTTACGGGGGACAGTACAATGAGCAGTTCTTC. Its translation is CASSYGGQYNEQFF.

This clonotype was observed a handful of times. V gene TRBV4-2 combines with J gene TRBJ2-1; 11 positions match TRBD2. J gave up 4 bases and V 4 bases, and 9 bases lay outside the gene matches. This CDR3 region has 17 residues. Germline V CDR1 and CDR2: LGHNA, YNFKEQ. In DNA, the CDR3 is TGTGCCAGCAGCCCGACCCGGGCTAGCGGGGGGTACAATGAGCAGTTCTTC. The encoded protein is CASSPTRASGGYNEQFF.

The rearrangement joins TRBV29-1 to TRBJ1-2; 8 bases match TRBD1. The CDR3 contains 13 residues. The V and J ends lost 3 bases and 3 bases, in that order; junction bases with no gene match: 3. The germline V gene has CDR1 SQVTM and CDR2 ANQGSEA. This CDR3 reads CSVEGQDDYGYTF. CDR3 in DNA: TGCAGCGTTGAGGGACAGGATGACTATGGCTACACCTTC.

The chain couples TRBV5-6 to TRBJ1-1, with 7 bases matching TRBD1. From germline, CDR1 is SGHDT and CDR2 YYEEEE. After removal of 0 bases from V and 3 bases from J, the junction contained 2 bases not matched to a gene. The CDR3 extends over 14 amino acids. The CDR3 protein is CASSLDRGDTEAFF. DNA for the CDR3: TGTGCCAGCAGCTTGGACAGGGGCGACACTGAAGCTTTCTTT.

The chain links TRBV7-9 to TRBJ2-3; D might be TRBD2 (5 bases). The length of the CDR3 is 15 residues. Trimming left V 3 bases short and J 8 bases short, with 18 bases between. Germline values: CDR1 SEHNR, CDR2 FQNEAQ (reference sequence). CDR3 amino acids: CASSFDEGLTGTQYF. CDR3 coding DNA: TGTGCCAGCAGCTTCGATGAGGGTTTGACGGGTACGCAGTATTTT.

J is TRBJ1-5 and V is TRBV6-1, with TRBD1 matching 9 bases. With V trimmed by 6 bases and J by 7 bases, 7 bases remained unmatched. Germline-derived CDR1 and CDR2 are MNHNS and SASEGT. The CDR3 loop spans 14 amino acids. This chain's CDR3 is CASRWTGELQPQHF. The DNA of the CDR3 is TGTGCCAGCAGGTGGACAGGGGAGTTGCAGCCCCAGCATTTT.

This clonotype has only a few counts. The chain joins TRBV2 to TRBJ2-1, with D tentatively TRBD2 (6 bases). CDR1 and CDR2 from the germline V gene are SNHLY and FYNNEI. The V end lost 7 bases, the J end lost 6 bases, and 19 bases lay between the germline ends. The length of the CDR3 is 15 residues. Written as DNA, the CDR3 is TGTGCCAGCACCACCCCGTCAAGGGGAGGCAATGAGCAGTTCTTC. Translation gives CASTTPSRGGNEQFF.

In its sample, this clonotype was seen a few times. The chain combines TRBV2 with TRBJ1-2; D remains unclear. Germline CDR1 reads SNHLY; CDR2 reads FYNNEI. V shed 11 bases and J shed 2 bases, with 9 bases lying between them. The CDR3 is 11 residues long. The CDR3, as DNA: TGTGCCGACGGTTCAAACTATGGCTACACCTTC. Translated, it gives CADGSNYGYTF.

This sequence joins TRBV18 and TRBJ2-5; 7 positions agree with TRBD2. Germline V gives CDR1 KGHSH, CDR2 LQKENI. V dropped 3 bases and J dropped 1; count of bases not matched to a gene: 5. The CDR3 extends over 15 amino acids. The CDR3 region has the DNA TGTGCCAGCTCACCCCAGGGACTACCCCAAGAGACCCAGTACTTC. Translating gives CASSPQGLPQETQYF.

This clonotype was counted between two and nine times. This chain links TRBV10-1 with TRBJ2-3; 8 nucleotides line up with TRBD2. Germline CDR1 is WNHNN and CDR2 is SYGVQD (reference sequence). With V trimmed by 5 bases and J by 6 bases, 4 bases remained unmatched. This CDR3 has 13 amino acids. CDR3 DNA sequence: TGCGCCAGCAGTAGCGGGAGTGTCGATACGCAGTATTTT. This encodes CASSSGSVDTQYF.

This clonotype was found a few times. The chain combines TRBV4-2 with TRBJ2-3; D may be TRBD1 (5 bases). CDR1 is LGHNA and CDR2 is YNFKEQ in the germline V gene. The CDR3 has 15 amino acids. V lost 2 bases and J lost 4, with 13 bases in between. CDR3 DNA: TGTGCCAGCAGCCAACGACCCCAAGGGGCAGATACGCAGTATTTT. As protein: CASSQRPQGADTQYF.

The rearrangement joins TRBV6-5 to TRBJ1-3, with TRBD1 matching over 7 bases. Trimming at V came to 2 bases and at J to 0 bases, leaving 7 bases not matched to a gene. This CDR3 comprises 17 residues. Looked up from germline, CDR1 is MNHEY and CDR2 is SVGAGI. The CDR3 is CASSYGGQSLSGNTIYF. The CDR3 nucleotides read TGTGCCAGCAGTTACGGGGGACAGAGTCTCTCTGGAAACACCATATATTTT.

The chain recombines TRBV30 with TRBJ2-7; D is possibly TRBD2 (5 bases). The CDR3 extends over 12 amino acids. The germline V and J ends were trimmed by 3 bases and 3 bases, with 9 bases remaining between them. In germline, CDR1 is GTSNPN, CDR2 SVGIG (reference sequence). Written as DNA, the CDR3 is TGTGCCTGGAGCCCCGGGGTCTACGAGCAGTACTTC. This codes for CAWSPGVYEQYF.

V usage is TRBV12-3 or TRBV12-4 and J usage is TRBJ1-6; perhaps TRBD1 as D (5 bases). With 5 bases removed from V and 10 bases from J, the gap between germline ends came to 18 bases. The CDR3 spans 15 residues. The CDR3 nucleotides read TGTGCCAGCAGTCCCTCCCTAAGGGGTCGCTCACCCCTCCACTTT. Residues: CASSPSLRGRSPLHF.

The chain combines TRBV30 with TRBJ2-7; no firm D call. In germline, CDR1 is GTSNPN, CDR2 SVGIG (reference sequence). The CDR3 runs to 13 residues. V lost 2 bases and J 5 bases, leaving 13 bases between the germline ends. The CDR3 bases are TGTGCCTGGAGTATAGGAGTGGTTAACGAGCAGTACTTC. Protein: CAWSIGVVNEQYF. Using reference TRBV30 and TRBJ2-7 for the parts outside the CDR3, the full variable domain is SQTIHQWPATLVQPVGSPLSLECTVEGTSNPNLYWYRQAAGRGLQLLFYSVGIGQISSEVPQNLSASRPQDRQFILSSKKLLLSDSGFYLCAWSIGVVNEQYFGPGTRLTVT.

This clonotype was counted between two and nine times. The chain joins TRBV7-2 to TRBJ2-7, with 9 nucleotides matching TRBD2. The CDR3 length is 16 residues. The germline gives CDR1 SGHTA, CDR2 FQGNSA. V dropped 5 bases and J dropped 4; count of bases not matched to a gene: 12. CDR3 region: CASSPRLAGRSYEQYF. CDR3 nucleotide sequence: TGTGCCAGCAGCCCCCGGCTAGCGGGAAGATCATACGAGCAGTACTTC.